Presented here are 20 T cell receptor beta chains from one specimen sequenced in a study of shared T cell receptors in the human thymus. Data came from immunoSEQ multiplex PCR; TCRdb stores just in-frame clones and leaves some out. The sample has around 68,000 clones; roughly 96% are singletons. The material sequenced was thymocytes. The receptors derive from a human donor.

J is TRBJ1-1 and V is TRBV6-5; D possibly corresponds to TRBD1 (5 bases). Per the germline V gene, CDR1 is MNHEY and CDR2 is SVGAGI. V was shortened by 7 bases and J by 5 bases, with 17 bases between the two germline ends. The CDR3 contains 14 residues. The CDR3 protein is CASTQYGARTEAFF. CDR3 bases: TGTGCCAGCACCCAATATGGGGCAAGGACTGAAGCTTTCTTT.

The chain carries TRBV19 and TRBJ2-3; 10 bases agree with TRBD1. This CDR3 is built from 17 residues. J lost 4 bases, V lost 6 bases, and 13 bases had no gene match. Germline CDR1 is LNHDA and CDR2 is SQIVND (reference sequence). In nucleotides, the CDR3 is TGTGCCAGTAGGGGACAGGGGTTTGAAGCTTTCGCAGATACGCAGTATTTT. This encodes CASRGQGFEAFADTQYF.

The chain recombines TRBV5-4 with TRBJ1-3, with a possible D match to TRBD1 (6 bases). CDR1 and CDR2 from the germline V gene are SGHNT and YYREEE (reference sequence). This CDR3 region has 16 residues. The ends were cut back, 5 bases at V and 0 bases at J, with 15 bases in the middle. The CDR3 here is CASSKDRPVSGNTIYF. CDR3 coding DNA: TGTGCCAGCAGTAAGGACAGACCGGTCTCTGGAAACACCATATATTTT.

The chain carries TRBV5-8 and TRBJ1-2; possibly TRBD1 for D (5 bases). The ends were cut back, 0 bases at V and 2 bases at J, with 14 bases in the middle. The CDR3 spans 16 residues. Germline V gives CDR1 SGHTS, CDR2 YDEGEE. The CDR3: CASSLVFPGPNYGYTF. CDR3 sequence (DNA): TGTGCCAGCAGCTTGGTCTTCCCAGGGCCGAACTATGGCTACACCTTC.

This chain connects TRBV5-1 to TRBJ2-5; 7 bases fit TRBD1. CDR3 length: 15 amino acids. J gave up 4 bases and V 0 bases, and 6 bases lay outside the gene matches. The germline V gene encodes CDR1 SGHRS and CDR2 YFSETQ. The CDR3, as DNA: TGCGCCAGCAGCTTGGACAGGGGCGAGGGAGAGACCCAGTACTTC. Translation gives CASSLDRGEGETQYF.

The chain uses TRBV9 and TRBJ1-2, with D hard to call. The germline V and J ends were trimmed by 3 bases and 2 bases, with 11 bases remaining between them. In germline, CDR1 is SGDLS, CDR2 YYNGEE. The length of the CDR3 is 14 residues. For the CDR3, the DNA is TGTGCCAGCAGCGAGACCCTCCAGAACTATGGCTACACCTTC. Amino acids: CASSETLQNYGYTF.

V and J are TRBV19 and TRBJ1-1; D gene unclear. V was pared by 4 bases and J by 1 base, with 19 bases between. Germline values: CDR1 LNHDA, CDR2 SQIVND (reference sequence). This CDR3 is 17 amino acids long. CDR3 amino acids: CASSTQFWEGRNTEAFF. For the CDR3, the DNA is TGTGCCAGTAGTACCCAGTTCTGGGAGGGTAGGAACACTGAAGCTTTCTTT.

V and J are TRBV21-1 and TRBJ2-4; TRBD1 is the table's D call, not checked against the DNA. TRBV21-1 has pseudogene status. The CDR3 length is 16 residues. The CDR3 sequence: CASSNDRGQGRNIQYF. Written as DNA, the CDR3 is TGTGCCAGCAGCAACGATCGAGGACAGGGTAGGAACATTCAGTACTTC.

Written as DNA, the CDR3 is TGTGCCAGCAGCTCCTCCGTGACAGGGGAGAATTCACCCCTCCACTTT. It is translated as CASSSSVTGENSPLHF. The chain combines TRBV5-4 with TRBJ1-6; 8 bases are a match to TRBD1. The V gene end was trimmed by 3 bases and the J gene end by 7 bases; junction bases not matched to a gene: 9. Germline V lookup: CDR1 SGHNT, CDR2 YYREEE (reference sequence). The CDR3 extends over 16 amino acids. The full variable domain, its missing parts supplied by reference TRBV5-4 and TRBJ1-6, is ETGVTQSPTHLIKTRGQQVTLRCSSQSGHNTVSWYQQALGQGPQFIFQYYREEENGRGNFPPRFSGLQFPNYSSELNVNALELDDSALYLCASSSSVTGENSPLHFGNGTRLTVT.

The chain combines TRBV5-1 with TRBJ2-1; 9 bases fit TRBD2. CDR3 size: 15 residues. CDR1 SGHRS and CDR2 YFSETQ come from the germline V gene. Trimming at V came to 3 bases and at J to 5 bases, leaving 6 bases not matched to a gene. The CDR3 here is CASSWISGGHNEQFF. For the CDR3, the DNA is TGCGCCAGCAGCTGGATAAGCGGGGGGCACAATGAGCAGTTCTTC.

In DNA form, the CDR3 reads TGTGCCAGCAGCCCGGGGGGGACAGGGAGGAACTACGAGCAGTACTTC. This encodes CASSPGGTGRNYEQYF. The chain employs TRBV7-2 and TRBJ2-7; tentative D call: TRBD1 (9 bases). Germline CDR1 is SGHTA and CDR2 is FQGNSA. Trimming stripped 5 bases from V and 3 bases from J, with 20 bases between. CDR3 size: 16 residues.

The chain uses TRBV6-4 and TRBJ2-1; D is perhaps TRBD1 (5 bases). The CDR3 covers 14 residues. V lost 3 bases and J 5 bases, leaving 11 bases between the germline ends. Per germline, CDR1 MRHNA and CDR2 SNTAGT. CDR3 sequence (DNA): TGTGCCAGCAGTGAGTCAGGGCTTCACAATGAGCAGTTCTTC. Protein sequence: CASSESGLHNEQFF.

In DNA form, the CDR3 reads TGTGCCAGCAGCTTAGCGAGCGAGGTAGAACTAGCCAAAAACATTCAGTACTTC. Residues: CASSLASEVELAKNIQYF. The J gene is TRBJ2-4, the V gene TRBV7-2, with D uncertain. The CDR3 spans 18 residues. Per the germline V gene, CDR1 is SGHTA and CDR2 is FQGNSA. Trimming took 0 bases from V and 0 from J, leaving 15 bases between them.

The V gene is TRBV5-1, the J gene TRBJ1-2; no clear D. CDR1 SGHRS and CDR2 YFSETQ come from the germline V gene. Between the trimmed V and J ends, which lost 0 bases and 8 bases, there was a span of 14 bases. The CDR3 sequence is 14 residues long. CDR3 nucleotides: TGCGCCAGCAGCTTGGACCTTACTCCGGGGGGCTACACCTTC. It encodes CASSLDLTPGGYTF.

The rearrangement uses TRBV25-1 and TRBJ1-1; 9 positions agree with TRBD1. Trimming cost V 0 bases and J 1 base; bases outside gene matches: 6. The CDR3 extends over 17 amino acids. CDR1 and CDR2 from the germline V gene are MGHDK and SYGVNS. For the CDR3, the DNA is TGTGCCAGCAGTGAATATCCCGGGACAGGGCCGAACACTGAAGCTTTCTTT. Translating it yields CASSEYPGTGPNTEAFF.

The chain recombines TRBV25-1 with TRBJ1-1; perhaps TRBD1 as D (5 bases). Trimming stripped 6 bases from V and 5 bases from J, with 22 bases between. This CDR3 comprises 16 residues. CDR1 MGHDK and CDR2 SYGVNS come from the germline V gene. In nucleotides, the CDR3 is TGTGCCAGCAGACAGACGCGGGGGGAGAGGGAGACTGAAGCTTTCTTT. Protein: CASRQTRGERETEAFF.

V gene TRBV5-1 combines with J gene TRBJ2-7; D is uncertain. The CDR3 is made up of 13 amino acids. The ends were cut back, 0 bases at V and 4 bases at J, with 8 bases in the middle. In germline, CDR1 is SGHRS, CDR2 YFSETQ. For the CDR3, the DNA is TGCGCCAGCAGCTTGGTTGGTCAGTACGAGCAGTACTTC. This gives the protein CASSLVGQYEQYF. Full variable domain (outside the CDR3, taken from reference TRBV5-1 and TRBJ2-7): KAGVTQTPRYLIKTRGQQVTLSCSPISGHRSVSWYQQTPGQGLQFLFEYFSETQRNKGNFPGRFSGRQFSNSRSEMNVSTLELGDSALYLCASSLVGQYEQYFGPGTRLTVT.

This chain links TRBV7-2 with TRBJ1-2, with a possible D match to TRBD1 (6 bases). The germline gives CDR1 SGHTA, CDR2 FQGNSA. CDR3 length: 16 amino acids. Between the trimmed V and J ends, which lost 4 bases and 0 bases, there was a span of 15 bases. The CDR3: CASSSGGQATNYGYTF. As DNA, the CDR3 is TGTGCCAGCAGCTCGGGGGGGCAGGCGACTAACTATGGCTACACCTTC. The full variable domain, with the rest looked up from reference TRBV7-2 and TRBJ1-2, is GAGVSQSPSNKVTEKGKDVELRCDPISGHTALYWYRQSLGQGLEFLIYFQGNSAPDKSGLPSDRFSAERTGGSVSTLTIQRTQQEDSAVYLCASSSGGQATNYGYTFGSGTRLTVV.

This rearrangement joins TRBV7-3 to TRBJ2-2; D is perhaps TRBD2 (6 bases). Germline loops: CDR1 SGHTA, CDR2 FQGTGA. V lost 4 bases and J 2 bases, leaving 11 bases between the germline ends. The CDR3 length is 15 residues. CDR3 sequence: CASSSSGRNTGELFF. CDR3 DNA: TGTGCCAGCAGCTCGAGCGGGCGAAACACCGGGGAGCTGTTTTTT.

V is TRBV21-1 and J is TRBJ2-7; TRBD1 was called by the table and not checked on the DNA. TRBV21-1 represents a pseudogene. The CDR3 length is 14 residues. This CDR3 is CASSRGTGEYEQYF. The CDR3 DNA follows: TGTGCCAGCAGCCGGGGGACAGGGGAGTACGAGCAGTACTTC.